This note documents a single T cell receptor (beta chain) sequence. What it binds is not known. The CDR3 is 14 residues long. The J segment lost 3 bases and the V segment lost 4 bases, leaving 5 bases of the junction unmatched. The V gene's germline CDR1 is KGHSH and CDR2 LQKENI. This specimen comes from a study of vaccination effects on CD4 cells after COVID-19. Study-level findings and limits: Convalescent patients numbered few in the study; early post-infection timepoints were missing entirely.

Here immunoSEQ multiplex PCR was the method, and the copy in TCRdb shows in-frame clones only, minus some. This table has 15,000 or so clones, around 80% appearing once. In the ViraFEST assay, antigen-specific CD4+ clonotypes were identified by expansion after peptide-pool stimulation. The culture ran for about 10 days, and then CD4+ T cells were isolated. A PCR test confirmed that the person had SARS-CoV-2 infection between March and December 2020. Two-dose BNT162b2 or mRNA-1273 vaccination was given to participants. Half the medium was swapped for IL-2 medium on days 3 and 7. The chain joins TRBV18 to TRBJ2-5; TRBD1 aligns across 7 bases. The specimen was CD4+ T cells from PBMCs cultured with SARS-CoV-2 spike peptides, collected after COVID-19 vaccination. This TCR was recovered from a human donor who had a prior SARS-CoV-2 infection. The CDR3 spells CASSRSGTEETQYF. CDR3 DNA sequence: TGTGCCAGCTCACGTTCCGGGACAGAAGAGACCCAGTACTTC.